This T cell receptor beta chain was observed in a study of cytomegalovirus exposure and HLA in healthy donors. Across the whole study: Unique TCRs numbering roughly 80 million, obtained from HLA-typed donors, made up an early data release.

Donors in the study were healthy people who gave bone marrow. PCR employed 60 Vbeta and 13 Jbeta primers. Using immunoSEQ multiplex PCR, the repertoire was profiled, and TCRdb retains in-frame clones only, with some absent. The sample includes 140,000 or so clones, roughly four fifths of them seen just once. Study-wide results and caveats: TCR beta V segments were, for the most part, productive about 87% or about 30% of the time in an earlier analysis. Cytomegalovirus-associated TCR beta chains were listed, numbering some 170.

This clone came up once. Its specificity is unknown. The clonotype comes from a woman aged 60-70 years in good health and CMV-seropositive. The source material was PBMCs.

The CDR3 sequence: CASRPQGSHEQYF. In DNA, the CDR3 is TGTGCCAGCAGGCCCCAGGGATCCCACGAGCAGTACTTC. The chain uses TRBV28 and TRBJ2-7; TRBD1 is a possible D gene (5 bases). V was cut by 6 bases and J by 5 bases, with 14 bases left in between. Germline V gives CDR1 MDHEN, CDR2 SYDVKM. This CDR3 has 13 amino acids.